These 20 T cell receptor beta chains were sequenced from one sample in a study of PD-1 blockade in classical Hodgkin lymphoma. Assay: immunoSEQ multiplex PCR; the TCRdb copy retains only in-frame clones and omits some. Of about 8,100 clones in the sample, roughly 80% were seen once. The time point here: cycle 4 day 1 (C4D1), after 5 to 7 weeks of nivolumab. No patient escaped relapse after autologous stem cell transplantation, and brentuximab vedotin exposure varied. Thawed PBMCs supplied CD8+ T cells via magnetic negative selection. This sample comprised CD8+ T cells from blood, obtained before the fourth cycle of nivolumab. The receptors were gathered from a human donor with classical Hodgkin lymphoma.

The chain combines TRBV6-6 with TRBJ1-4, with D perhaps matching TRBD1 (6 bases). Germline lookup yields CDR1 MNHNY and CDR2 SVGAGI (reference sequence). The V end was cut by 6 bases, the J end by 8 bases, with 22 bases between. This CDR3 is built from 16 residues. The CDR3 nucleotides are TGTGCCAGCAGCACTACCACAGGGCTCGCGGGCGAAAAACTGTTTTTT. Translated, it gives CASSTTTGLAGEKLFF.

This chain connects TRBV5-5 to TRBJ2-1, with 10 positions matching TRBD1. Trimming took 4 bases from V and 6 from J; bases not matched to a gene: 13. Germline CDR1 and CDR2: SGHKS and YYEKEE (reference sequence). The CDR3 runs to 17 residues. The CDR3 here is CASSETGTGVILNEQFF. The CDR3 bases are TGTGCCAGCAGCGAAACCGGGACAGGGGTTATCCTCAATGAGCAGTTCTTC.

The V gene is TRBV6-5, the J gene TRBJ2-7, with D possibly TRBD1 on 5 matching bases. The CDR3 extends over 13 amino acids. The V end was cut by 4 bases, the J end by 0 bases, with 7 bases between. Germline V lookup: CDR1 MNHEY, CDR2 SVGAGI. The CDR3 sequence: CASSFQGSYEQYF. In nucleotides, the CDR3 is TGTGCCAGCAGTTTCCAGGGCTCCTACGAGCAGTACTTC.

V and J are TRBV5-1 and TRBJ2-1; D remains unclear. V was pared by 4 bases and J by 5 bases, with 7 bases between. The CDR3 consists of 12 residues. The germline CDR1 and CDR2 sequences are SGHRS and YFSETQ. This CDR3 reads CASSHRDNEQFF. The CDR3 bases are TGCGCCAGCAGCCACCGGGACAATGAGCAGTTCTTC.

This chain connects TRBV7-8 to TRBJ1-2, with D unresolved. V was cut by 2 bases and J by 3 bases, with 13 bases left in between. Germline V gene data show CDR1 as SGHVS and CDR2 as FQNEAQ. The CDR3 is made up of 15 amino acids. The CDR3 spells CASSLNSPSHYGYTF. CDR3 sequence (DNA): TGTGCCAGCAGCTTAAATTCCCCTTCCCACTATGGCTACACCTTC.

This chain connects TRBV6-1 to TRBJ1-3; D remains unclear. The germline CDR1 and CDR2 sequences are MNHNS and SASEGT. Deletions cut 7 bases from V and 0 bases from J, with 7 bases between. This CDR3 spans 13 amino acids. For the CDR3, the DNA is TGTGCCAGCAACCCTATCTCTGGAAACACCATATATTTT. It yields the protein CASNPISGNTIYF.

V and J are TRBV6-1 and TRBJ2-7; D call uncertain. This CDR3 region has 15 residues. V was shortened by 2 bases and J by 0 bases, with 11 bases between the two germline ends. The germline gives CDR1 MNHNS, CDR2 SASEGT. DNA for the CDR3: TGTGCCAGCAGTGAATTTGTCGGTCCCTCCTACGAGCAGTACTTC. Protein product: CASSEFVGPSYEQYF.

V usage is TRBV14 and J usage is TRBJ1-1; D uncertain. This CDR3 comprises 13 residues. Germline CDR1 SGHDN, CDR2 FVKESK. Trimming removed 1 base from V and 2 bases from J, with 5 bases in between. The CDR3 loop reads CASSQARNTEAFF. The CDR3 DNA follows: TGTGCCAGCAGCCAAGCGCGCAACACTGAAGCTTTCTTT.

V usage is TRBV28 and J usage is TRBJ1-4, with D possibly TRBD1 on 5 matching bases. Germline values: CDR1 MDHEN, CDR2 SYDVKM. V was cut by 6 bases and J by 7 bases, with 12 bases left in between. The CDR3 extends over 13 amino acids. This chain's CDR3 is CASRAGPGEKLFF. For the CDR3, the DNA is TGTGCCAGCAGAGCGGGGCCTGGTGAAAAACTGTTTTTT. The full variable domain, its missing parts supplied by reference TRBV28 and TRBJ1-4, is DVKVTQSSRYLVKRTGEKVFLECVQDMDHENMFWYRQDPGLGLRLIYFSYDVKMKEKGDIPEGYSVSREKKERFSLILESASTNQTSMYLCASRAGPGEKLFFGSGTQLSVL.

The chain combines TRBV28 with TRBJ1-2; the match to TRBD1 covers 9 bases. The CDR3 consists of 14 residues. Germline values: CDR1 MDHEN, CDR2 SYDVKM. V trimming: 7 bases; J trimming: 4 bases; junction bases outside the gene matches: 7. The CDR3 nucleotides read TGTGCCAGCACCACCACAGGGGGCACCTATGGCTACACCTTC. Amino acids: CASTTTGGTYGYTF.

The rearrangement uses TRBV7-6 and TRBJ2-7; 7 bases match TRBD1. CDR3 length: 13 residues. Germline V gives CDR1 SGHVS, CDR2 FNYEAQ. V lost 3 bases and J lost 5; bases outside the gene matches: 4. CDR3 protein: CASSLRQGNEQYF. CDR3 nucleotide sequence: TGTGCCAGCAGCTTGAGACAGGGTAACGAGCAGTACTTC. The entire variable domain, with the rest obtained from reference TRBV7-6 and TRBJ2-7, is as follows: GAGVSQSPRYKVTKRGQDVALRCDPISGHVSLYWYRQALGQGPEFLTYFNYEAQQDKSGLPNDRFSAERPEGSISTLTIQRTEQRDSAMYRCASSLRQGNEQYFGPGTRLTVT.

This sequence joins TRBV5-4 and TRBJ2-3; D is unresolved. Germline loops: CDR1 SGHNT, CDR2 YYREEE (reference sequence). CDR3 length: 12 residues. Trimming took 4 bases from V and 4 from J, leaving 7 bases between them. The CDR3 region is CASSRLADTQYF. The CDR3 DNA is TGTGCCAGCAGCCGGCTAGCAGATACGCAGTATTTT.

CDR3 residues: CASSMGLAGGRSYNEQFF. For the CDR3, the DNA is TGTGCCAGCAGCATGGGACTAGCGGGGGGGCGTTCCTACAATGAGCAGTTCTTC. The chain carries TRBV5-4 and TRBJ2-1; 16 nucleotides agree with TRBD2. Losses at the gene ends were 4 bases for V and 1 base for J; bases not matched to a gene: 5. Germline-derived CDR1 and CDR2 are SGHNT and YYREEE (reference sequence). The CDR3 has 18 residues.

This rearrangement joins TRBV7-6 to TRBJ2-1; 10 bases align to TRBD1. With V trimmed by 4 bases and J by 4 bases, 1 base remained unmatched. Germline CDR1 and CDR2: SGHVS and FNYEAQ. The length of the CDR3 is 14 residues. CDR3 in DNA: TGTGCCAGCAGCTCGGACAGGGGGTACAATGAGCAGTTCTTC. Protein product: CASSSDRGYNEQFF.

V and J are TRBV7-2 and TRBJ1-2; TRBD1 is a possible D gene (6 bases). The CDR3 sequence is 17 residues long. V was trimmed by 4 bases and J by 4 bases, leaving 22 bases between them. In germline, CDR1 is SGHTA, CDR2 FQGNSA. The CDR3 DNA follows: TGTGCCAGCAGCTCGAGACAGGCGGACTTTCCCCTCTATGGCTACACCTTC. It specifies CASSSRQADFPLYGYTF. Based on the CDR3 plus reference TRBV7-2 and TRBJ1-2, the full variable domain is GAGVSQSPSNKVTEKGKDVELRCDPISGHTALYWYRQSLGQGLEFLIYFQGNSAPDKSGLPSDRFSAERTGGSVSTLTIQRTQQEDSAVYLCASSSRQADFPLYGYTFGSGTRLTVV.

The chain has TRBV29-1 and TRBJ1-1; 12 nucleotides align to TRBD1. In germline, CDR1 is SQVTM, CDR2 ANQGSEA. The J segment lost 5 bases and the V segment lost 6 bases, leaving 13 bases of the junction unmatched. The CDR3 totals 16 residues. The CDR3 DNA reads TGCAGCGTCGCCCCACCGGGACAGGGGGCTAGGACTGAAGCTTTCTTT. Amino acids: CSVAPPGQGARTEAFF.

This chain connects TRBV7-6 to TRBJ2-5; TRBD2 matches at 7 bases. V gave up 4 bases and J gave up 5 bases; unmatched junction bases: 10. The length of the CDR3 is 15 residues. CDR1 and CDR2 (germline): SGHVS, FNYEAQ. The CDR3 nucleotides are TGTGCCAGCAGCTACCTGAATGCGGGGGTCGAGACCCAGTACTTC. Residues: CASSYLNAGVETQYF.

The chain links TRBV5-4 to TRBJ2-7; possible D gene TRBD1, 6 bases. V was shortened by 2 bases and J by 1 base, with 7 bases between the two germline ends. Germline CDR1 and CDR2: SGHNT and YYREEE (reference sequence). This CDR3 has 13 amino acids. The CDR3 DNA sequence: TGTGCCAGCAGCTTAAGGGGGTCCTACGAGCAGTACTTC. Protein product: CASSLRGSYEQYF.

The CDR3 nucleotides are TGTGCCAGCAGCCCAGAAGGAGGATCTAACACTGAAGCTTTCTTT. As protein: CASSPEGGSNTEAFF. The chain carries TRBV11-1 and TRBJ1-1; D ambiguous. There are 15 residues in the CDR3. Germline CDR1 and CDR2: SGHAT and FQDESV (reference sequence). V dropped 5 bases and J dropped 2 bases, with 15 bases sitting between them.

The rearrangement links TRBV25-1 to TRBJ2-7; the match to TRBD1 covers 9 bases. V trimming: 1 base; J trimming: 1 base; junction bases outside the gene matches: 5. Germline assignment: CDR1 MGHDK and CDR2 SYGVNS. The CDR3 extends over 16 amino acids. The DNA of the CDR3 is TGTGCCAGCAGTGAATCTAAGGGGACAGGGTCCTACGAGCAGTACTTC. Translating it yields CASSESKGTGSYEQYF.